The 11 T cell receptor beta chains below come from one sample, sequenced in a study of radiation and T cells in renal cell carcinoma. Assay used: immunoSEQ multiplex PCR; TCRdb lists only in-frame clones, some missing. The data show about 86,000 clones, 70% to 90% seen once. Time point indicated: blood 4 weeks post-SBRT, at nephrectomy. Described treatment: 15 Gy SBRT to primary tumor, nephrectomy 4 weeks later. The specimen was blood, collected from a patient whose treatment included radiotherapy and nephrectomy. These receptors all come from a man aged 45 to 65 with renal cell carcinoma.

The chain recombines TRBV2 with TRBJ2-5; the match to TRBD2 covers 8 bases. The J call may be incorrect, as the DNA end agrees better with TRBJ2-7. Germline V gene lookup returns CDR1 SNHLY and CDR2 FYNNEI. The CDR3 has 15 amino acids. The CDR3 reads CASRTPGLGLYEQYF. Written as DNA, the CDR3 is TGTGCCAGTCGAACGCCGGGACTAGGCCTCTACGAGCAGTACTTC.

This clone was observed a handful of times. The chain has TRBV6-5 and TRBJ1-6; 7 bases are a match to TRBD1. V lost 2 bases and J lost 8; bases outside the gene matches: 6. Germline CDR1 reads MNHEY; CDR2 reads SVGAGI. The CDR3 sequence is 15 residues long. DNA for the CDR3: TGTGCCAGCAGTTACATATTGACAGGGTATTCACCCCTCCACTTT. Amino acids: CASSYILTGYSPLHF.

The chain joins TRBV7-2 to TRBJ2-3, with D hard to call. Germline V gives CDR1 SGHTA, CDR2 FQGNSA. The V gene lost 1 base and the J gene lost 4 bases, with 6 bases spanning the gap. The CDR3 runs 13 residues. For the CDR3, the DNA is TGTGCCAGCAGCTTAGAACGTTCAGATACGCAGTATTTT. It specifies CASSLERSDTQYF.

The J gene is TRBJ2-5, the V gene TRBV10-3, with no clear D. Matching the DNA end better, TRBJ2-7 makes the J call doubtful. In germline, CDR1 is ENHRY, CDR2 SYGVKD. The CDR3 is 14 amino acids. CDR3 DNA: TGTGCCATCAGTGAAAATTTTGGTAGATACGAGCAGTACTTC. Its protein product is CAISENFGRYEQYF.

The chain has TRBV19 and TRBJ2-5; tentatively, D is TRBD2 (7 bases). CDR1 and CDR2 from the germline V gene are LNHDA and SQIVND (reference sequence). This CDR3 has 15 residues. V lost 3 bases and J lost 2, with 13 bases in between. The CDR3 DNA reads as TGTGCCAGTAGTATGAGGCGGGGGCTACAAGAGACCCAGTACTTC. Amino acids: CASSMRRGLQETQYF.

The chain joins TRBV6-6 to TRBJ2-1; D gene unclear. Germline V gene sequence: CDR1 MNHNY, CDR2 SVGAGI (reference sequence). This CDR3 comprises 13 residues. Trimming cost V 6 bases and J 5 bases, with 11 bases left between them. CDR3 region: CASSYPQDNEQFF. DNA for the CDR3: TGTGCCAGCAGCTACCCTCAGGACAATGAGCAGTTCTTC.

CDR3 in DNA: TGTGCCAGCAGCTTAGGGACAGGCTATCCATCACCCCTCCACTTT. It codes for CASSLGTGYPSPLHF. V and J are TRBV7-9 and TRBJ1-6, with TRBD1 matching over 7 bases. CDR1 and CDR2 from the germline V gene are SEHNR and FQNEAQ (reference sequence). V gave up 1 base and J gave up 10 bases; unmatched junction bases: 7. The CDR3 covers 15 residues.

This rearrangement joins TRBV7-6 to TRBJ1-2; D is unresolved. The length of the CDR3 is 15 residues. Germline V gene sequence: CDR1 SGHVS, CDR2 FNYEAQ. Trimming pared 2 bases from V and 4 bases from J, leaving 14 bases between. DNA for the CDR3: TGTGCCAGCAGCTTAAATTCTGAGGGAGTCTATGGCTACACCTTC. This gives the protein CASSLNSEGVYGYTF.

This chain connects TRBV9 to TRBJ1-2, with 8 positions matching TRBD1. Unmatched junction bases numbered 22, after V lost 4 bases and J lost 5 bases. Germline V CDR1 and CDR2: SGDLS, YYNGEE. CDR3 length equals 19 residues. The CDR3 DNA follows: TGTGCCAGCAGCTCTCCCCCGGGGACAGGTTCCTCCAGTCGGTATGGCTACACCTTC. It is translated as CASSSPPGTGSSSRYGYTF.

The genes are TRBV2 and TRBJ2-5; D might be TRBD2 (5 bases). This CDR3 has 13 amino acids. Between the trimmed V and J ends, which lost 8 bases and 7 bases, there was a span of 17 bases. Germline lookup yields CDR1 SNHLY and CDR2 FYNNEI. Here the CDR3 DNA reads TGTGCCAGCCAGCTAGCACTCCTAGGGACCCAGTACTTC. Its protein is CASQLALLGTQYF.

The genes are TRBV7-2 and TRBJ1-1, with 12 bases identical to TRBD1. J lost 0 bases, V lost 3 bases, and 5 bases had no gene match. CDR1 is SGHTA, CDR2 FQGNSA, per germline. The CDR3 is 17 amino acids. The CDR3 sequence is CASSLGTGGFMNTEAFF. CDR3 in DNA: TGTGCCAGCAGCTTGGGGACAGGGGGCTTTATGAACACTGAAGCTTTCTTT.